This T cell receptor beta chain was captured by sequencing in a study of blood T cells in healthy people across ages. As regards this clonotype: Its antigen is unidentified. Compared with germline, one end of the junction differs, possibly owing to a read error.

Then a second PCR, running roughly 6 to 12 cycles, was carried out with a sample-barcoded 5' primer and a J-beta primer mix. TCRdb independently ran MiXCR on the 5' RACE reads; one entry per CDR3 protein. The sample contains 800,000 to 900,000 distinct CDR3 sequences, 62% of which appear only once. CDR1 is SQVTM and CDR2 is ANQGSEA in the germline V gene. The CDR3 covers 14 residues. Notes on the study in general: One million T cells yielded diversity estimates that were considered underestimates. Higher diversity, along with more naive CD4+ cells, distinguished long-lived donors from aged donors.

The rearrangement links TRBV29-1 to TRBJ2-6; a weak D match, TRBD1 (5 bases). This TCR was sampled from a man aged 25 to 40 in good health. Sequenced material: blood. The CDR3 region is CSVAHPSGANVQTF. Here the CDR3 DNA reads TGCAGCGTTGCCCATCCATCTGGGGCCAACGTCCAGACTTTC.